The 9 T cell receptor beta chains below were found in one sample sequenced in a study of OX40 agonist ivuxolimab in advanced cancers. Library prep was done by the immunoSEQ multiplex PCR assay. Entries here come from immuneACCESS through TCRdb and include only in-frame sequences with V and J called. Some clones fail to appear in such tables; in the studies checked, an unresolved V gene covers under half of the shortfall, and the cause of the remainder is unknown. Within this sample are 75,000 to 95,000 clones, with around 89% of them counted one time only. The ten largest account for about 9.1% of the sample. Sequencing was performed on CD4+ or CD8+ T cells sorted from blood, taken in a trial of the OX40 agonist ivuxolimab. The receptor source for this set is an adult with an advanced solid tumor such as melanoma, head and neck, liver or kidney cancer.

The rearrangement uses TRBV10-3 and TRBJ2-7, with 7 bases aligning to TRBD2. The germline V gene encodes CDR1 ENHRY and CDR2 SYGVKD. This CDR3 has 15 amino acids. J gave up 2 bases and V 6 bases, and 10 bases lay outside the gene matches. CDR3 loop: CAIRPSTGTTYEQYF. DNA for the CDR3: TGTGCCATCAGACCCAGTACCGGGACTACCTACGAGCAGTACTTC.

The chain is built from TRBV5-1 and TRBJ2-2, with D possibly being TRBD2 (6 bases). This CDR3 spans 16 amino acids. V dropped 8 bases and J dropped 7 bases, with 24 bases sitting between them. CDR1 and CDR2 (germline): SGHRS, YFSETQ. The CDR3 here is CARTNGSGVMFGELFF. CDR3 bases: TGCGCCAGAACCAACGGGTCGGGAGTAATGTTCGGGGAGCTGTTTTTT.

V gene TRBV7-6 combines with J gene TRBJ1-1; D remains ambiguous. Per germline, CDR1 SGHVS and CDR2 FNYEAQ. V lost 5 bases and J lost 0, with 10 bases in between. This CDR3 comprises 14 residues. DNA for the CDR3: TGTGCCAGCAGCCGTTGGACCGTGAACACTGAAGCTTTCTTT. It yields the protein CASSRWTVNTEAFF.

The chain links TRBV10-3 to TRBJ2-3; weak D call: TRBD1 (7 bases). Germline V gives CDR1 ENHRY, CDR2 SYGVKD. V shed 4 bases and J shed 2 bases, with 13 bases lying between them. CDR3 length equals 15 residues. CDR3 DNA sequence: TGTGCCATCAGTGGGGGGGACAGTTACACAGATACGCAGTATTTT. Its protein product is CAISGGDSYTDTQYF.

V and J are TRBV6-4 and TRBJ1-3, with D possibly TRBD1 on 5 matching bases. V was trimmed by 6 bases and J by 1 base, leaving 10 bases between them. The germline gives CDR1 MRHNA, CDR2 SNTAGT. This CDR3 is built from 14 residues. The CDR3 region has the DNA TGTGCCAGCAGGGGACGGATTTCTGGAAACACCATATATTTT. It yields the protein CASRGRISGNTIYF.

The chain has TRBV18 and TRBJ2-1; TRBD2 aligns across 14 bases. V lost 2 bases to trimming and J lost 7 bases; unmatched junction nucleotides: 1. The CDR3 is 15 residues long. CDR1 and CDR2 from the germline V gene are KGHSH and LQKENI. The CDR3 DNA sequence: TGTGCCAGCTCACCAGGGACTAGCGGGAGAAATGAGCAGTTCTTC. Protein product: CASSPGTSGRNEQFF.

A few counts support this clone. The chain recombines TRBV29-1 with TRBJ1-1; 8 nucleotides match TRBD1. The CDR3 consists of 13 residues. V was pared by 3 bases and J by 1 base, with 1 base of the junction left unmatched. Germline CDR1 reads SQVTM; CDR2 reads ANQGSEA. Written as DNA, the CDR3 is TGCAGCGTTGATGGGACAGGGAACACTGAAGCTTTCTTT. It yields the protein CSVDGTGNTEAFF. The variable domain in full, completed from reference TRBV29-1 and TRBJ1-1, reads SAVISQKPSRDICQRGTSLTIQCQVDSQVTMMFWYRQQPGQSLTLIATANQGSEATYESGFVIDKFPISRPNLTFSTLTVSNMSPEDSSIYLCSVDGTGNTEAFFGQGTRLTVV.

This clone was counted once. The chain combines TRBV9 with TRBJ2-1; TRBD2 matches at 11 bases. Unmatched junction bases numbered 9, after V lost 5 bases and J lost 8 bases. Germline V lookup: CDR1 SGDLS, CDR2 YYNGEE. The CDR3 runs to 15 residues. CDR3 bases: TGTGCCAGCAGTCTGACTAGCGGGATAGCAGATGAGCAGTTCTTC. Translated, it gives CASSLTSGIADEQFF.

About this clone: At the DNA level, this CDR3 is encoded by other sequences in the same sample as well. The gene calls are TRBV2 and TRBJ2-2, with D hard to call. The CDR3 runs to 14 residues. From germline, CDR1 is SNHLY and CDR2 FYNNEI. V was shortened by 3 bases and J by 4 bases, with 9 bases between the two germline ends. The CDR3 DNA sequence: TGTGCCAGCAGTGAGGGTCTGTTCACCGGGGAGCTGTTTTTT. Its translation is CASSEGLFTGELFF.